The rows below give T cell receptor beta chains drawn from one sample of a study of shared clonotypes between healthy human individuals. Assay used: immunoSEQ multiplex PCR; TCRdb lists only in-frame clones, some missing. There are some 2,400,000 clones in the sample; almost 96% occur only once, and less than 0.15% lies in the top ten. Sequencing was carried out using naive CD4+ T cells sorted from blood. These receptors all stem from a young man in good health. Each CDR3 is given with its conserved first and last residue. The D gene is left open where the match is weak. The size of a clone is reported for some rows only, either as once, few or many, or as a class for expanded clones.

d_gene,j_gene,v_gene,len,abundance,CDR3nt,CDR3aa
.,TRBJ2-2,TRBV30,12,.,TGTGCCTGGAGTACAGACACCGGGGAGCTGTTTTTT,CAWSTDTGELFF
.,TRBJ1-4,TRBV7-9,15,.,TGTGCCAGCAGCTCCCGGGAGACCGTGTCCCAAAAACTGTTTTTT,CASSSRETVSQKLFF
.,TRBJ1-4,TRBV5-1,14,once,TGCGCCAGCAGCTTACAGACAGGTTTTGAAAAACTGTTTTTT,CASSLQTGFEKLFF
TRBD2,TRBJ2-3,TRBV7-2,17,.,TGTGCCAGCAGCCCCCTCGGCCGCGGGAGGATCTCAGATACGCAGTATTTT,CASSPLGRGRISDTQYF
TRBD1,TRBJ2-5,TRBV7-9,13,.,TGTGCCAGCAGCTCCGGGACAGGAGAGACCCAGTACTTC,CASSSGTGETQYF
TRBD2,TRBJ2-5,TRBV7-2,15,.,TGTGCCAGCAGCTTAGGTAGCGGGAGGAAAGAGACCCAGTACTTC,CASSLGSGRKETQYF
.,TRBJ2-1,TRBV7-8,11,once,TGTGCCAGCAGCCAGGGCGATGAGCAGTTCTTC,CASSQGDEQFF
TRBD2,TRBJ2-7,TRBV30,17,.,TGTGCCTGGAGCCTTGCCCGGACTAGCGGGAGACTGGACGAGCAGTACTTC,CAWSLARTSGRLDEQYF
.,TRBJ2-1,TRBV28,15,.,TGTGCCAGCAGTTTCAGCCTGCGGGGCTACAATGAGCAGTTCTTC,CASSFSLRGYNEQFF
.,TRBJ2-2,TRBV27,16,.,TGTGCCAGCAGTTTGAAAAGGGGTAGTAACACCGGGGAGCTGTTTTTT,CASSLKRGSNTGELFF
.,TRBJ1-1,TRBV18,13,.,TGTGCCAGCTCAAAGACAGTCGACACTGAAGCTTTCTTT,CASSKTVDTEAFF
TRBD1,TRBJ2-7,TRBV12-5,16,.,TGTGCTAGTGGTTTGAAACCGACAGGGGGCTTCTACGAGCAGTACTTC,CASGLKPTGGFYEQYF
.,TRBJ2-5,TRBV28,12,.,TGTGCCAGCAGTTTATCAGGGGAGACCCAGTACTTC,CASSLSGETQYF
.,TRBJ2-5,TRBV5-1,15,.,TGCGCCAGCAGCTTGGCCGTAGGGGGTTTGGAGACCCAGTACTTC,CASSLAVGGLETQYF
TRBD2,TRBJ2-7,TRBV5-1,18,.,TGCGCCAGCAGCTCGGGACTAGCGGGGGGCTACAGCTCCTACGAGCAGTACTTC,CASSSGLAGGYSSYEQYF
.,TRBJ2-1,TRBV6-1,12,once,TGTGCCAGCAGTAGCGGCTACAATGAGCAGTTCTTC,CASSSGYNEQFF